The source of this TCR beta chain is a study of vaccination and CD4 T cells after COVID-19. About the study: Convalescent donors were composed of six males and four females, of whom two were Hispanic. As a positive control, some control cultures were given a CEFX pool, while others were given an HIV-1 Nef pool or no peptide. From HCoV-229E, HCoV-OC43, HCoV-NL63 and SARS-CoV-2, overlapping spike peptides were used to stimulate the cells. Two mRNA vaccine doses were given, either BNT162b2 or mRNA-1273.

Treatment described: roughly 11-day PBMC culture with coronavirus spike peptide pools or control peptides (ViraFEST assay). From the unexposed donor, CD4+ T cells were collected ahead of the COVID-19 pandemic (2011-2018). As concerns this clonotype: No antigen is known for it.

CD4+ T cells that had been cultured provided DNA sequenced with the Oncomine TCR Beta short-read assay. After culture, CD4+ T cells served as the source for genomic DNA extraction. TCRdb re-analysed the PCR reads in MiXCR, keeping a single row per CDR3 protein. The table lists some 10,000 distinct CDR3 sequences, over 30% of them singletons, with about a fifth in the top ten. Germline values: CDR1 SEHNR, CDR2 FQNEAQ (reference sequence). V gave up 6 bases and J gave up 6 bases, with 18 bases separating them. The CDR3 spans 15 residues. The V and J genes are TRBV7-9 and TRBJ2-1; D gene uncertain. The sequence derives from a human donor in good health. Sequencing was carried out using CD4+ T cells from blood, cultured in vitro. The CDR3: CASSTIGDIRNEQFF. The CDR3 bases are TGTGCCAGCAGTACTATTGGGGATATACGCAATGAGCAGTTCTTC.